What follows are 27 T cell receptor beta chains derived from one specimen sequenced in a study of patients and donors after allogeneic stem cell transplantation. TCRdb recomputed calls from the RT-PCR reads with MiXCR, one row per CDR3 protein. Seen here are approximately 140,000 distinct CDR3 sequences, 37% observed once, and the top ten hold 40% to 55%. Sample: blood, either unsorted or a sorted T cell fraction (not recorded which). The receptors stem from a human donor who was either an allogeneic HSCT recipient or a stem cell or donor lymphocyte infusion donor (not recorded which). It is not recorded whose cells these are; they may come from a transplant donor.

The DNA of the CDR3 is TGTGCCAGCAGCCAAGATGAGGGGAGGACTGAAGCTTTCTTT. Its protein product is CASSQDEGRTEAFF. The chain carries TRBV4-2 and TRBJ1-1; D perhaps matches TRBD1 (5 bases). Germline loops: CDR1 LGHNA, CDR2 YNFKEQ. The ends were cut back, 0 bases at V and 5 bases at J, with 10 bases in the middle. The CDR3 runs 14 residues.

This clonotype was picked up a small number of times. This chain links TRBV14 with TRBJ1-2, with D uncertain. CDR1 and CDR2 (germline): SGHDN, FVKESK. V was clipped by 2 bases and J by 6 bases, with 22 bases between them. The CDR3 is 17 residues long. The CDR3 loop reads CASSQSPTLLRVDGYTF. CDR3 coding DNA: TGTGCCAGCAGCCAAAGTCCAACCCTCCTCAGAGTCGATGGCTACACCTTC.

The chain's CDR3 is CASSQDLGDSTNEQFF. The CDR3 bases are TGTGCCAGCAGCCAAGATTTGGGTGACTCGACCAATGAGCAGTTCTTC. The chain couples TRBV3-1 to TRBJ2-1; no reliable D call. The CDR3 contains 16 residues. V lost 0 bases to trimming and J lost 6 bases, with 15 bases between them. Germline V gene lookup returns CDR1 LGHDT and CDR2 YNNKEL (reference sequence).

The chain links TRBV5-1 to TRBJ2-3, with D hard to call. The CDR3 loop spans 13 amino acids. V was shortened by 0 bases and J by 5 bases, with 7 bases between the two germline ends. Germline lookup yields CDR1 SGHRS and CDR2 YFSETQ. Here the CDR3 reads CASSLGLGDTQYF. CDR3 DNA: TGCGCCAGCAGCTTGGGGTTGGGAGATACGCAGTATTTT. Based on the CDR3 plus reference TRBV5-1 and TRBJ2-3, the full variable domain is KAGVTQTPRYLIKTRGQQVTLSCSPISGHRSVSWYQQTPGQGLQFLFEYFSETQRNKGNFPGRFSGRQFSNSRSEMNVSTLELGDSALYLCASSLGLGDTQYFGPGTRLTVL.

This clonotype was counted a few times. The V gene is TRBV5-6, the J gene TRBJ2-7; possibly TRBD2 for D (5 bases). The V gene's germline CDR1 is SGHDT and CDR2 YYEEEE. The V gene lost 2 bases and the J gene lost 2 bases, with 14 bases spanning the gap. The length of the CDR3 is 15 residues. The CDR3 reads CASSFPALGAYEQYF. The CDR3 region has the DNA TGTGCCAGCAGCTTTCCCGCACTAGGAGCCTACGAGCAGTACTTC.

This clonotype was counted only a few times. The CDR3 bases are TGCGCCAGCAGCTCGACAGGGGCGCCCGTGTATGGCTACACCTTC. Translating gives CASSSTGAPVYGYTF. V gene TRBV5-1 combines with J gene TRBJ1-2; 8 bases fit TRBD1. Germline CDR1 is SGHRS and CDR2 is YFSETQ. This CDR3 is 15 amino acids long. V dropped 3 bases and J dropped 5; count of bases not matched to a gene: 9.

This chain links TRBV27 with TRBJ2-3, with D maybe TRBD2 (6 bases). The CDR3 runs to 14 residues. V lost 11 bases and J 2 bases, leaving 17 bases between the germline ends. Germline lookup yields CDR1 MNHEY and CDR2 SMNVEV (reference sequence). The CDR3 region is CAVGRGVPTDTQYF. The CDR3 region has the DNA TGTGCCGTGGGGCGCGGGGTTCCCACAGATACGCAGTATTTT.

The rearrangement links TRBV7-3 to TRBJ1-3, with 7 bases that match TRBD1. Germline CDR1 SGHTA, CDR2 FQGTGA. The CDR3 length is 15 residues. V trimming: 5 bases; J trimming: 0 bases; junction bases outside the gene matches: 4. The CDR3 reads CASSRDSRSGNTIYF. The CDR3 DNA reads TGTGCCAGCAGCCGGGACAGCCGCTCTGGAAACACCATATATTTT.

This clonotype was counted ten times or more. CDR3 DNA sequence: TGTGCCAGCATCATTCGGCCCTCGAGGGAAGCTTTCTTT. Amino acids: CASIIRPSREAFF. V gene TRBV28 combines with J gene TRBJ1-1; D is unclear. The germline gives CDR1 MDHEN, CDR2 SYDVKM. The CDR3 covers 13 residues. V was shortened by 7 bases and J by 8 bases, with 17 bases between the two germline ends.

The chain recombines TRBV6-1 with TRBJ1-6; D is unclear. With 4 bases removed from V and 5 bases from J, the gap between germline ends came to 6 bases. The CDR3 is 13 amino acids. In germline, CDR1 is MNHNS, CDR2 SASEGT. The CDR3, as DNA: TGTGCCAGCAGTGCATCCCATAATTCACCCCTCCACTTT. It codes for CASSASHNSPLHF.

The genes are TRBV5-1 and TRBJ1-2; 7 bases match TRBD1. Germline loops: CDR1 SGHRS, CDR2 YFSETQ. The CDR3 is made up of 15 amino acids. Unmatched junction bases numbered 5, after V lost 2 bases and J lost 1 base. CDR3: CASSLRTGVNYGYTF. In nucleotides, the CDR3 is TGCGCCAGCAGCTTAAGGACAGGAGTTAACTATGGCTACACCTTC.

This clonotype was found a few times. The V and J genes are TRBV7-6 and TRBJ1-6; 9 bases are a match to TRBD1. This CDR3 comprises 17 residues. Germline V gene lookup returns CDR1 SGHVS and CDR2 FNYEAQ. The ends lost 2 bases at V and 9 bases at J; junction bases unmatched: 11. The CDR3 loop is CASSLPPGQGLGSPLHF. The CDR3, as DNA: TGTGCCAGCAGCTTACCCCCGGGACAGGGCTTGGGTTCACCCCTCCACTTT.

The table lists this clonotype with a count of one. The V gene is TRBV12-3 or TRBV12-4, the J gene TRBJ2-5; 8 bases match TRBD2. Unmatched junction bases numbered 6, after V lost 2 bases and J lost 7 bases. CDR3 length equals 14 residues. For the CDR3, the DNA is TGTGCCAGCAGTTTAAGCGGGGGCCCGGGGACCCAGTACTTC. Residues: CASSLSGGPGTQYF.

The chain couples TRBV28 to TRBJ2-6; D unresolved. CDR3 size: 15 residues. The V and J ends lost 3 bases and 1 base respectively, with 7 bases between them. CDR1 and CDR2 from the germline V gene are MDHEN and SYDVKM. This chain's CDR3 is CASSFLVSGANVLTF. CDR3 nucleotide sequence: TGTGCCAGCAGTTTTCTGGTGTCTGGGGCCAACGTCCTGACTTTC.

The table lists this clonotype with a few counts. The CDR3 is CATSSRVTEKLFF. In nucleotides, the CDR3 is TGTGCCACCAGCTCGAGGGTCACTGAAAAACTGTTTTTT. The chain uses TRBV15 and TRBJ1-4, with D hard to call. This CDR3 region has 13 residues. Germline CDR1 LNHNV, CDR2 YYDKDF (reference sequence). V gave up 5 bases and J gave up 7 bases, with 11 bases separating them.

CDR3 amino acids: CSALLAGVGELFF. The CDR3 DNA sequence: TGCAGTGCGCTACTAGCGGGGGTCGGGGAGCTGTTTTTT. The chain couples TRBV20-1 to TRBJ2-2, with 11 bases identical to TRBD2. The CDR3 spans 13 residues. Trimming at V came to 6 bases and at J to 7 bases, leaving 4 bases not matched to a gene. In germline, CDR1 is DFQATT, CDR2 SNEGSKA (reference sequence).

In DNA, the CDR3 is TGCGCCAGCAGCCCTTTACCGGGACAGGGTGCCGGGGAGCTGTTTTTT. Its translation is CASSPLPGQGAGELFF. V usage is TRBV10-2 and J usage is TRBJ2-2; 9 nucleotides agree with TRBD1. Germline V CDR1 and CDR2: WSHSY, SAAADI. After removal of 6 bases from V and 6 bases from J, the junction contained 11 bases not matched to a gene. The CDR3 contains 16 residues.

The V gene is TRBV12-3 or TRBV12-4, the J gene TRBJ2-4; 7 positions agree with TRBD1. The V and J ends lost 5 bases and 0 bases, in that order; junction bases with no gene match: 13. The CDR3 spans 18 residues. In nucleotides, the CDR3 is TGTGCCAGCAGTCCCGGGACAGCTAGGATCCTAGCCAAAAACATTCAGTACTTC. This codes for CASSPGTARILAKNIQYF.

The rearrangement joins TRBV6-6 to TRBJ1-5; D remains unclear. Trimming cost V 2 bases and J 5 bases, with 16 bases left between them. CDR1 and CDR2 from the germline V gene are MNHNY and SVGAGI (reference sequence). There are 16 residues in the CDR3. CDR3 in DNA: TGTGCCAGCAGTTACCTCGTGACCCTTCCCGATCAGCCCCAGCATTTT. Translation: CASSYLVTLPDQPQHF.

This clonotype showed up just a few times. J is TRBJ2-5 and V is TRBV12-3 or TRBV12-4, with 7 bases that match TRBD2. This CDR3 contains 13 residues. V gave up 7 bases and J gave up 5 bases; unmatched junction bases: 7. CDR3 bases: TGTGCCAGCACCTTCGGGGGGACGGAGACCCAGTACTTC. Its protein product is CASTFGGTETQYF.

The chain combines TRBV15 with TRBJ1-5, with TRBD1 as a possible D gene (5 bases). The germline CDR1 and CDR2 sequences are LNHNV and YYDKDF (reference sequence). CDR3 length: 14 residues. Trimming removed 0 bases at V and 6 bases at J, with 9 bases between. The chain's CDR3 is CATSRDGGIQPQHF. CDR3 DNA sequence: TGTGCCACCAGCAGAGATGGGGGGATTCAGCCCCAGCATTTT.

This clonotype has a handful of counts. The rearrangement uses TRBV7-9 and TRBJ1-1, with 12 bases lining up with TRBD1. Germline loops: CDR1 SEHNR, CDR2 FQNEAQ (reference sequence). After removal of 4 bases from V and 0 bases from J, the junction contained 12 bases not matched to a gene. This CDR3 has 19 amino acids. CDR3 nucleotides: TGTGCCAGCAGCTCCCGGGACAGGGGGCCAATTACCATGAACACTGAAGCTTTCTTT. Protein product: CASSSRDRGPITMNTEAFF.

Only one count was recorded for this clonotype. V usage is TRBV7-9 and J usage is TRBJ2-3; the D is unclear. V was cut by 1 base and J by 8 bases, with 10 bases left in between. The germline V gene has CDR1 SEHNR and CDR2 FQNEAQ (reference sequence). CDR3 length: 13 residues. CDR3 protein: CASSLGWEGTQYF. For the CDR3, the DNA is TGTGCCAGCAGCTTAGGCTGGGAAGGTACGCAGTATTTT.

The chain carries TRBV7-9 and TRBJ2-7; tentative D call: TRBD1 (5 bases). V was trimmed by 2 bases and J by 4 bases, leaving 6 bases between them. This CDR3 contains 12 residues. Germline values: CDR1 SEHNR, CDR2 FQNEAQ (reference sequence). CDR3 loop: CASSLRQYEQYF. The CDR3 region has the DNA TGTGCCAGCAGCTTACGACAGTACGAGCAGTACTTC.

This chain joins TRBV6-6 and TRBJ1-5; D might be TRBD1 (6 bases). From germline, CDR1 is MNHNY and CDR2 SVGAGI (reference sequence). V gave up 2 bases and J gave up 7 bases, with 15 bases separating them. CDR3 length equals 15 residues. CDR3 amino acids: CASSYIRGQGQPQHF. CDR3 nucleotide sequence: TGTGCCAGCAGTTACATACGGGGGCAAGGGCAGCCCCAGCATTTT.

The genes are TRBV6-6 and TRBJ2-5; 9 nucleotides agree with TRBD1. Per the germline V gene, CDR1 is MNHNY and CDR2 is SVGAGI (reference sequence). Trimming cost V 0 bases and J 5 bases; bases outside gene matches: 10. There are 17 residues in the CDR3. CDR3: CASSYSAGQGSLETQYF. The CDR3 DNA reads as TGTGCCAGCAGTTACTCGGCGGGACAGGGCTCCCTGGAGACCCAGTACTTC.

This clonotype was detected ten times or more. V usage is TRBV6-5 and J usage is TRBJ1-1; tentative D call: TRBD1 (6 bases). Germline lookup yields CDR1 MNHEY and CDR2 SVGAGI. V was trimmed by 0 bases and J by 5 bases, leaving 16 bases between them. This CDR3 contains 16 residues. CDR3 protein: CASSYSGGGLGTEAFF. CDR3 DNA: TGTGCCAGCAGTTACTCGGGGGGGGGCCTTGGGACTGAAGCTTTCTTT.